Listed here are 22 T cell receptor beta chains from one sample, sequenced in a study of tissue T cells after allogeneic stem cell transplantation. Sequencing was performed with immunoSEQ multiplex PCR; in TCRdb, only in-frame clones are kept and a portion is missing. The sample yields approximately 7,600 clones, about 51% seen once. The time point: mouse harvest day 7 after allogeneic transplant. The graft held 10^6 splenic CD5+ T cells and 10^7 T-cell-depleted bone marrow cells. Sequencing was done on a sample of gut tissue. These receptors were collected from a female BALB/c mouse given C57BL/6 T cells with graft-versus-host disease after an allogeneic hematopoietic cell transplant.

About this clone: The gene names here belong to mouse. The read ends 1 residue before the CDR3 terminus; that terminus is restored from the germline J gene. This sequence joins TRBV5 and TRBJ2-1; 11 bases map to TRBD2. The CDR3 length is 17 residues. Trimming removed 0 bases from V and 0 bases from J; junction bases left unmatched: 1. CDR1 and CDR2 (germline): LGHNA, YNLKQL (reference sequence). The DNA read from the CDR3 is TGTGCCAGCAGCCAAGAGGGACTGGGGGTTAACTATGCTGAGCAGTTC. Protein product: CASSQEGLGVNYAEQF. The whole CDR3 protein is CASSQEGLGVNYAEQFF.

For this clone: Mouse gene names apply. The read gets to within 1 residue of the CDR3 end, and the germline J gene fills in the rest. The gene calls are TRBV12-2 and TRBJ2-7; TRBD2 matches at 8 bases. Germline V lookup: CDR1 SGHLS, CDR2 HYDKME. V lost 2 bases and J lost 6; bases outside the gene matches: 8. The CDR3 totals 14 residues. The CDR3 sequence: CASSPSGGRFEQYF. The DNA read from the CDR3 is TGTGCCAGCTCTCCCTCGGGGGGGCGCTTTGAACAGTAC.

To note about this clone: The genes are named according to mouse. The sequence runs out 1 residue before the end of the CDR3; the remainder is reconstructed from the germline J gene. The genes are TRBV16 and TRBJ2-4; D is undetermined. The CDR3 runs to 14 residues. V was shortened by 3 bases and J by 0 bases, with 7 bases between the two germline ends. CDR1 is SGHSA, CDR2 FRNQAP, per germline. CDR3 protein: CASSFTSSQNTLYF. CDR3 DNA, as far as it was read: TGTGCAAGCAGCTTCACATCTAGTCAAAACACCTTGTAC.

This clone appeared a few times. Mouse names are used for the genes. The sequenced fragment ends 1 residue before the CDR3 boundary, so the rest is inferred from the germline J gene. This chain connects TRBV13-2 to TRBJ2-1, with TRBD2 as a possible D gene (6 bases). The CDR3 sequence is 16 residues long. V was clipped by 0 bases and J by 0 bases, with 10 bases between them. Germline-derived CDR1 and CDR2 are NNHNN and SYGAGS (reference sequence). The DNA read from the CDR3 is TGTGCCAGCGGTGATGCTTGGGGGAATAACTATGCTGAGCAGTTC. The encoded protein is CASGDAWGNNYAEQF. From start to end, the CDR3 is CASGDAWGNNYAEQFF.

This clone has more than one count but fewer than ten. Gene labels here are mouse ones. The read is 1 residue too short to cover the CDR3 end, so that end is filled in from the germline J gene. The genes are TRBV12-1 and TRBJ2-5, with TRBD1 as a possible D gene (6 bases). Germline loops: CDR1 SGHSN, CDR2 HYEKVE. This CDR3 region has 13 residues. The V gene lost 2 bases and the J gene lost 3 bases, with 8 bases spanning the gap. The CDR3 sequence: CASSHRVQDTQYF. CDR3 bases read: TGTGCCAGCTCTCACAGGGTACAAGACACCCAGTAC. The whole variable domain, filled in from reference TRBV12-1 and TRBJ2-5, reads DSGVVQSPRHIIKEKGGRSVLTCIPISGHSNVVWYQQTLGKELKFLIQHYEKVERDKGFLPSRFSVQQFDDYHSEMNMSALELEDSAMYFCASSHRVQDTQYFGPGTRLLVL.

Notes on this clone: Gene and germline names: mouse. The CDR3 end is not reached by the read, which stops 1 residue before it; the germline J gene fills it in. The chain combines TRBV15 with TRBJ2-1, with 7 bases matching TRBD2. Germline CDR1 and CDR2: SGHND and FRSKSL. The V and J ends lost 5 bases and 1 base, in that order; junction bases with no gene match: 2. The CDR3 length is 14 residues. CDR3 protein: CASSPWGNYAEQFF. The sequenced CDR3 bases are TGTGCCAGCAGTCCCTGGGGGAACTATGCTGAGCAGTTC.

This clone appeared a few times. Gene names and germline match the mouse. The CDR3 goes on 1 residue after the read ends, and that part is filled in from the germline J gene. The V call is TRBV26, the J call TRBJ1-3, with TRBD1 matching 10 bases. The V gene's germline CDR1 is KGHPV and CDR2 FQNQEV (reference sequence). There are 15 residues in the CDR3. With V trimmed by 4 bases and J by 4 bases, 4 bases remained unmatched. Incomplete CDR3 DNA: TGTGCCAGCAGTCGGGGACAGGGGAACGGAAATACGCTCTAT. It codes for CASSRGQGNGNTLY. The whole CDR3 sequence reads CASSRGQGNGNTLYF.

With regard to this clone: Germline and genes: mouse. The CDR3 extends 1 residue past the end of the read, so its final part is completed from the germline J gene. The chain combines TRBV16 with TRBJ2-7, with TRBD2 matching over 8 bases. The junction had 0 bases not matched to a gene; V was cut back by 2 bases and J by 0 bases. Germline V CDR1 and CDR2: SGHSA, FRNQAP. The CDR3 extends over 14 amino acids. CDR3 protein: CASSLTGGSYEQYF. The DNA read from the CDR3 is TGTGCAAGCAGCTTAACTGGGGGCTCCTATGAACAGTAC.

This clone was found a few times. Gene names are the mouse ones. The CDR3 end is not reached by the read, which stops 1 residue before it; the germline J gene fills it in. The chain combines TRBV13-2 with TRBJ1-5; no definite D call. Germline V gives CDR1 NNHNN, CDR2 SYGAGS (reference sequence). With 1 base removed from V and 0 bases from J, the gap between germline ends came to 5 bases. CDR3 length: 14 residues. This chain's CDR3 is CASGDRHNNQAPLF. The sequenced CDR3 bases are TGTGCCAGCGGTGATCGCCATAACAACCAGGCTCCGCTT.

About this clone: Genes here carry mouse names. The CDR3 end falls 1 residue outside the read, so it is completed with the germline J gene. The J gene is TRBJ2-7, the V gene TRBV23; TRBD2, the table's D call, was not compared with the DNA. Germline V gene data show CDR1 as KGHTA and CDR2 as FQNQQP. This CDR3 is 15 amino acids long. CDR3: CSSSQRGGAVYEQYF. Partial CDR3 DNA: TGCTCCAGCAGTCAAAGGGGGGGGGCGGTCTATGAACAGTAC.

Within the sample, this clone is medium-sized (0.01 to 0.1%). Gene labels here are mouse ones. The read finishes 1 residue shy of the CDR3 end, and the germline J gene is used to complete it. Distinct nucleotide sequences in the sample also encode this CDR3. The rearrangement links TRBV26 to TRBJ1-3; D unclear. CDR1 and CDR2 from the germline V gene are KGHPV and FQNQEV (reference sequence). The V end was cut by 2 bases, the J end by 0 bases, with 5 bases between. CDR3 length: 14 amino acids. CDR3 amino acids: CASSLQNSGNTLYF. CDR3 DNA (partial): TGTGCCAGCAGTCTGCAGAATTCTGGAAATACGCTCTAT.

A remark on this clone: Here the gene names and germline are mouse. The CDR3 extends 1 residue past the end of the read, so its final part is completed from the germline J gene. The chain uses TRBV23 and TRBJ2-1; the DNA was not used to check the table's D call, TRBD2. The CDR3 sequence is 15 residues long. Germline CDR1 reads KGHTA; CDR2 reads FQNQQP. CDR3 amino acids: CSSSRLGSNYAEQFF. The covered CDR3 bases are TGCTCCAGCAGCCGACTGGGGTCTAACTATGCTGAGCAGTTC.

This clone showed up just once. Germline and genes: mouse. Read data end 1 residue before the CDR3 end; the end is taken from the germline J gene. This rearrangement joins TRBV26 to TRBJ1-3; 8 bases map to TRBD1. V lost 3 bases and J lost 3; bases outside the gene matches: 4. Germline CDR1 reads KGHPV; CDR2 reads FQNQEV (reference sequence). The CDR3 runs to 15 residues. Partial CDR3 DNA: TGTGCCAGCAGTCTCGACAGGGGTGGTGGAAATACGCTCTAT. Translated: CASSLDRGGGNTLY. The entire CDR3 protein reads CASSLDRGGGNTLYF.

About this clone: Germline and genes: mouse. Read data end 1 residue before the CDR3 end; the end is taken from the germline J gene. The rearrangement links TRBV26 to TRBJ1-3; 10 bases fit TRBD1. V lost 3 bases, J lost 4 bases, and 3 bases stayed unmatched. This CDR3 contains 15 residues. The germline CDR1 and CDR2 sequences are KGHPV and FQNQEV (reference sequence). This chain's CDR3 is CASSLRTGGGNTLYF. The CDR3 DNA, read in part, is TGTGCCAGCAGTCTCAGGACAGGGGGAGGAAATACGCTCTAT.

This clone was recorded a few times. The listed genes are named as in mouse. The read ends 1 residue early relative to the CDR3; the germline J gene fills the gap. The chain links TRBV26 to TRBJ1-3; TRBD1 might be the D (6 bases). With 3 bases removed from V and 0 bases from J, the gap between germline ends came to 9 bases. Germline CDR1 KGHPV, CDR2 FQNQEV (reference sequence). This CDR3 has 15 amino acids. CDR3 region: CASSLGTSSGNTLYF. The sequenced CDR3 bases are TGTGCCAGCAGTCTCGGGACATCTTCTGGAAATACGCTCTAT.

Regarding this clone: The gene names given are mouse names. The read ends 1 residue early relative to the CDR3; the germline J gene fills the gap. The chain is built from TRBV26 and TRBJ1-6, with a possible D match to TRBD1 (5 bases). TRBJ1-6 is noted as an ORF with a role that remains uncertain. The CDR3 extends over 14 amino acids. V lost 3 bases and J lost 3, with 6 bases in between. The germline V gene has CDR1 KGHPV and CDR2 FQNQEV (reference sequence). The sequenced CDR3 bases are TGTGCCAGCAGTCTAGACAGCTATAATTCGCCCCTCTAC. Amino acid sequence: CASSLDSYNSPLY. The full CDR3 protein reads CASSLDSYNSPLYF.

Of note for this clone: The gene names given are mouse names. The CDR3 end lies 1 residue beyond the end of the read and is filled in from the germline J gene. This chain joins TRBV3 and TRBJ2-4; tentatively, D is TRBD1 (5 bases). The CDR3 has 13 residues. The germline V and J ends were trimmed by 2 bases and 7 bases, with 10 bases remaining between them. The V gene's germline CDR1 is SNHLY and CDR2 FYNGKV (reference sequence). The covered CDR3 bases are TGTGCCAGCAGCTTAAGGGCAGGGCACACCTTGTAC. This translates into CASSLRAGHTLY. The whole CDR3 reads CASSLRAGHTLYF.

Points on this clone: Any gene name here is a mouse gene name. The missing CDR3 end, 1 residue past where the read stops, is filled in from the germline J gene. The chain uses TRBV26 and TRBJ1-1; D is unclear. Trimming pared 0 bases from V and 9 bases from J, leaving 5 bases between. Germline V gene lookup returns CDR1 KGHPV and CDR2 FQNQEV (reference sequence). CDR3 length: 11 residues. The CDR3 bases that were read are TGTGCCAGCAGTCTGTCGACAAAAGTCTTC. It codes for CASSLSTKVF. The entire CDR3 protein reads CASSLSTKVFF.

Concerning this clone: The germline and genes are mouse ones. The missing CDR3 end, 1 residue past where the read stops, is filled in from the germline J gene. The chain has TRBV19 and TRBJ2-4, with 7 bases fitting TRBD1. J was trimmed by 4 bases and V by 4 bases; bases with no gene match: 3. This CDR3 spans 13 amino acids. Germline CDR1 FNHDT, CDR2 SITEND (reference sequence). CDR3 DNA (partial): TGTGCCAGCAGTGCGGACAGGAAAAACACCTTGTAC. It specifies CASSADRKNTLY. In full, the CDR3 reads CASSADRKNTLYF. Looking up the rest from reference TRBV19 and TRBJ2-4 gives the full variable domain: GGIITQTPKFLIGQEGQKLTLKCQQNFNHDTMYWYRQDSGKGLRLIYYSITENDLQKGDLSEGYDASREKKSSFSLTVTSAQKNEMAVFLCASSADRKNTLYFGAGTRLSVL.

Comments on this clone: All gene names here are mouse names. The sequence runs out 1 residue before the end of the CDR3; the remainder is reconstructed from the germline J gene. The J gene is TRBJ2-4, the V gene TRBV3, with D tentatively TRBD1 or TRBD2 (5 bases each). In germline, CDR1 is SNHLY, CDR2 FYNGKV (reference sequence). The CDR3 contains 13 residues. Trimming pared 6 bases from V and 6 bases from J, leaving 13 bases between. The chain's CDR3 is CASSGRGRNTLYF. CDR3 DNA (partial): TGTGCCAGCAGTGGGAGGGGCCGGAACACCTTGTAC. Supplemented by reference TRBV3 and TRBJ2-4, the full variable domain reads GPKVLQIPSHQIIDMGQMVTLNCDPVSNHLYFYWYKQILGQQMEFLVNFYNGKVMEKSKLFKDQFSVERPDGSYFTLKIQPTALEDSAVYFCASSGRGRNTLYFGAGTRLSVL.

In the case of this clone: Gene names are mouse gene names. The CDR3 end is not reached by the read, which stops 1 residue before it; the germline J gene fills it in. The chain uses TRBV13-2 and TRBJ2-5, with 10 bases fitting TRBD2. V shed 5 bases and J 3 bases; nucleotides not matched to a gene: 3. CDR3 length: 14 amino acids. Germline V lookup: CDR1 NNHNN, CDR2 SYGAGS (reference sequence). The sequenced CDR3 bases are TGTGCCAGCGGCCGGACTGGGGGACAAGACACCCAGTAC. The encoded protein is CASGRTGGQDTQY. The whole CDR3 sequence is CASGRTGGQDTQYF.

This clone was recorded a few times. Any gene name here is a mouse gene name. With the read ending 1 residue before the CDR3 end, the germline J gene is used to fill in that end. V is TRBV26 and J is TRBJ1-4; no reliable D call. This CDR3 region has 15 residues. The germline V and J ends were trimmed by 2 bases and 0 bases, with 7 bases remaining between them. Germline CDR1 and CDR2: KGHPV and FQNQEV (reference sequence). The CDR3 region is CASSLNSISNERLFF. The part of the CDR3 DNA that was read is TGTGCCAGCAGTCTGAACAGTATTTCCAACGAAAGATTATTT.